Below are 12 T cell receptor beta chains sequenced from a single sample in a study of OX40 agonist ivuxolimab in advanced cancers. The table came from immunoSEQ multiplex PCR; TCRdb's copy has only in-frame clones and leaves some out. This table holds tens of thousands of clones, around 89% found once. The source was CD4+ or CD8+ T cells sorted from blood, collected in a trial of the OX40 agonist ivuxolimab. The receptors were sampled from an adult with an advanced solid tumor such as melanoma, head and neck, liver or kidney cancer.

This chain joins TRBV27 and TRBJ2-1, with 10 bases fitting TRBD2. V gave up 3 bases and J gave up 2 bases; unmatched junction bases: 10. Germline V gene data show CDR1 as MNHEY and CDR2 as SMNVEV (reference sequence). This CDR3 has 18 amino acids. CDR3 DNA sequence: TGTGCCAGCAGTTTGGGGGTAGCGGGGGGTTCCACCTACAATGAGCAGTTCTTC. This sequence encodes CASSLGVAGGSTYNEQFF.

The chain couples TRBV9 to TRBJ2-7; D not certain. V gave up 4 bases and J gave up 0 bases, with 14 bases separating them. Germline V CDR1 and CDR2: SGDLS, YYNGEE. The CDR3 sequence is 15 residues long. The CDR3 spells CASSPELRSSYEQYF. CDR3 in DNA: TGTGCCAGCAGCCCAGAGCTAAGGAGCTCCTACGAGCAGTACTTC.

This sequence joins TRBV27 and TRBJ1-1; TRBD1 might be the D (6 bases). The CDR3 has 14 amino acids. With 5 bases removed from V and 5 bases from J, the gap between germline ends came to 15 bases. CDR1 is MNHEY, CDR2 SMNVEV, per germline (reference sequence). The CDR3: CASSRLRGWTEAFF. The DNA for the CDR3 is TGTGCCAGCAGTCGACTCAGGGGTTGGACTGAAGCTTTCTTT.

In nucleotides, the CDR3 is TGTGCCAGCAAGGGAATTCGGTCCTACGAGCAGTACTTC. It yields the protein CASKGIRSYEQYF. The rearrangement uses TRBV2 and TRBJ2-5; no reliable D call. The J call is in doubt because the DNA end fits TRBJ2-7 better. This CDR3 contains 13 residues. Germline CDR1 reads SNHLY; CDR2 reads FYNNEI.

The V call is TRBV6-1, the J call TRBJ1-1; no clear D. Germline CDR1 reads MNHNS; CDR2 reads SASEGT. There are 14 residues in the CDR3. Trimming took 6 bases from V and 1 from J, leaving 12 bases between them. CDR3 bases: TGTGCCAGCAGCCCGTGGGAGGGGAACACTGAAGCTTTCTTT. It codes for CASSPWEGNTEAFF.

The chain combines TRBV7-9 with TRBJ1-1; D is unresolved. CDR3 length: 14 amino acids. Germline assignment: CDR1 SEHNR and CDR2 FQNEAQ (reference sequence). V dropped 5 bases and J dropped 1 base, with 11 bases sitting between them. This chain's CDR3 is CASSHLGGNTEAFF. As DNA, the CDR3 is TGTGCCAGCAGCCATCTGGGCGGGAACACTGAAGCTTTCTTT.

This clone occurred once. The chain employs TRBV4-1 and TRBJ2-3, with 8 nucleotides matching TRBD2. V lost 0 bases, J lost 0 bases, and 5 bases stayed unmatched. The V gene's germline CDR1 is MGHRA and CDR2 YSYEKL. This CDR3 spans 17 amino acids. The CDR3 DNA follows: TGCGCCAGCAGCCAAGATAGTCTAGCGGGTAGCACAGATACGCAGTATTTT. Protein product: CASSQDSLAGSTDTQYF.

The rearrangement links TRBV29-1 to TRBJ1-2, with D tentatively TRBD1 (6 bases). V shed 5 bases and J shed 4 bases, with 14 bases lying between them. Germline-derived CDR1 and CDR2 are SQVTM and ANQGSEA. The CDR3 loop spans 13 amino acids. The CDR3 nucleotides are TGCAGCGTTTACACCACAGGGCTCTATGGCTACACCTTC. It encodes CSVYTTGLYGYTF.

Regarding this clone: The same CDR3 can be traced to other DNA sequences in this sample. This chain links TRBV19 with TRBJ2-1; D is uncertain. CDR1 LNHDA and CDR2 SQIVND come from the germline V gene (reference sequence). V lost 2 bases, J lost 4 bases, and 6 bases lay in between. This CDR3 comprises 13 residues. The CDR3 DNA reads TGTGCCAGTAGTATAAGGCTGTACAATGAGCAGTTCTTC. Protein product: CASSIRLYNEQFF.

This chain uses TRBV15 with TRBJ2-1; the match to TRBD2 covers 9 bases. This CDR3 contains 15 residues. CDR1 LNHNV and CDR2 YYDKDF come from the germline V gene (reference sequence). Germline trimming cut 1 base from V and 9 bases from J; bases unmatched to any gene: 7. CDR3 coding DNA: TGTGCCACCAGCAGAGCGGGACTAGCTGGCGCTGAGCAGTTCTTC. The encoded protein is CATSRAGLAGAEQFF.

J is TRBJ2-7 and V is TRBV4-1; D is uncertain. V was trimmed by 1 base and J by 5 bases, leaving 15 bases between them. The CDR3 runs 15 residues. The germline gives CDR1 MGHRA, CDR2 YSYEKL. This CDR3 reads CASSQGPASTNEQYF. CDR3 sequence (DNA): TGCGCCAGCAGCCAAGGACCAGCCAGTACCAACGAGCAGTACTTC.

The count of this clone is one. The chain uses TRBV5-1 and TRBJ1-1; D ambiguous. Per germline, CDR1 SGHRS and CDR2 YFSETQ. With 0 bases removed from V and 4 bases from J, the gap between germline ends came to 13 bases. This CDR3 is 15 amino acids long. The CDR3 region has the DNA TGCGCCAGCAGCTTGGAATCGGCGGGTGGCACTGAAGCTTTCTTT. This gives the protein CASSLESAGGTEAFF. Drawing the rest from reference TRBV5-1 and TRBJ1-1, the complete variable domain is KAGVTQTPRYLIKTRGQQVTLSCSPISGHRSVSWYQQTPGQGLQFLFEYFSETQRNKGNFPGRFSGRQFSNSRSEMNVSTLELGDSALYLCASSLESAGGTEAFFGQGTRLTVV.